This T cell receptor (beta chain) was sequenced in a study of blood T cell repertoires in COVID-19. Across the whole study: Material from acute and convalescent COVID-19 was sourced from the United States, Italy and Spain.

Profiling relied on immunoSEQ multiplex PCR, and the TCRdb table lists in-frame clones only, not all of them. The top ten clones hold about 7.1% of a sample with 170,000 or so clones, roughly four fifths of them seen once. Trimming left V 3 bases short and J 0 bases short, with 15 bases between. This CDR3 spans 17 amino acids. The germline gives CDR1 LNHDA, CDR2 SQIVND (reference sequence). The sequencing input was peripheral blood. The rearrangement links TRBV19 to TRBJ1-5; perhaps TRBD1 as D (5 bases). This clonotype was obtained from a woman in her seventies with COVID-19, enrolled during active disease. As DNA, the CDR3 is TGTGCCAGTAGTATTTCCACGGCAGGGAATAGCAATCAGCCCCAGCATTTT. Its translation: CASSISTAGNSNQPQHF. The full variable domain, in which reference TRBV19 and TRBJ1-5 provide the parts outside the CDR3, is DGGITQSPKYLFRKEGQNVTLSCEQNLNHDAMYWYRQDPGQGLRLIYYSQIVNDFQKGDIAEGYSVSREKKESFPLTVTSAQKNPTAFYLCASSISTAGNSNQPQHFGDGTRLSIL.